This TCR beta chain originates from a study of T-cell memory formation after mild COVID-19. At the level of the study: Largely, TCR clusters stayed within a single donor. Notes on the study in general: CD8+ contracting clones occupied EMRA, while CD4+ ones occupied mainly CM and EM. For second-wave clones that peaked at day 37, SARS-CoV-2 specificity went unverified.

It was 5'RACE with constant-segment primers that produced the TCR alpha and TCR beta cDNA libraries, which carried sample barcodes and UMIs. TCRdb re-called the 5' RACE reads through MiXCR, storing one row per CDR3 protein. Of a few hundred thousand distinct CDR3 sequences in the sample, 15% to 20% are singletons; the top ten hold roughly 25%. As concerns this clonotype: Its antigen is undetermined.

CDR3 size: 15 residues. The V end lost 2 bases, the J end lost 3 bases, and 10 bases lay between the germline ends. From germline, CDR1 is MNHEY and CDR2 SMNVEV (reference sequence). This TCR came from a young man who had mild COVID-19 (a few samples of this study predate the infection). Cell type and time point are not known. Sequencing was performed on PBMCs or a T cell subset sorted from them (not recorded which). The gene calls are TRBV27 and TRBJ1-4, with D perhaps TRBD1 (5 bases). CDR3 in amino acids: CASSLAWGANEKLFF. As DNA, the CDR3 is TGTGCCAGCAGTTTAGCATGGGGGGCTAATGAAAAACTGTTTTTT.